This TCR beta chain comes out of a study of cytomegalovirus exposure and HLA in healthy donors. Background on the study: Drawn from HLA-typed donors, about 85 million unique TCRs were held in an early data release.

Study results and caveats: In an earlier analysis, productive rearrangement rates for most beta V segments clustered near 87% or 30%. Specificity for CMV antigens was confirmed in vitro for three of the CMV-associated chains. CMV serostatus stood as the only immune exposure information on hand.

It was with 60 Vbeta and 13 Jbeta primers that the PCR ran. Assay: immunoSEQ multiplex PCR; the TCRdb copy retains only in-frame clones and omits some. The table lists roughly 120,000 clones, 65% to 80% of them singletons. Trimming removed 4 bases from V and 6 bases from J; junction bases left unmatched: 7. Germline V CDR1 and CDR2: SGHTA, FQGNSA. The CDR3 totals 15 residues. With respect to this clone: Its antigen is as yet unknown.

J is TRBJ2-7 and V is TRBV7-2, with 12 nucleotides matching TRBD2. The sequenced material came from PBMCs. The source is an older woman in good health and CMV-seropositive. CDR3 DNA: TGTGCCAGCAGCTCACCTAGCGGGAGGGGTTCCGAGCAGTACTTC. This sequence encodes CASSSPSGRGSEQYF.